The 21 T cell receptor beta chains given below trace back to one sample, sequenced in a study of T cells in Graves' hyperthyroidism and ophthalmopathy. The TCR beta CDR3 regions underwent amplification using RNA transcripts as the source. HTBI primers were the set used in a first-round RT-PCR of the TCR CDR3. TCRdb redid the calling of the multiplex PCR reads with MiXCR, one entry per CDR3 protein. The sample carries around 450,000 distinct CDR3 sequences, 15% to 17% recorded once. Sample: blood. These receptors were obtained from a woman aged 18-35 years with Graves' hyperthyroidism.

The V and J genes are TRBV7-9 and TRBJ2-3, with D tentatively TRBD2 (7 bases). Germline V gene sequence: CDR1 SEHNR, CDR2 FQNEAQ (reference sequence). Trimming shortened V by 3 bases and J by 0 bases, and 16 bases separated the two germline ends. The CDR3 consists of 17 residues. The CDR3 is CASSFPLGGQSTDTQYF. In DNA form, the CDR3 reads TGTGCCAGCAGCTTCCCCTTGGGGGGGCAAAGCACAGATACGCAGTATTTT.

The rearrangement joins TRBV12-3 or TRBV12-4 to TRBJ2-4; maybe TRBD1 (7 bases). V lost 6 bases and J 4 bases, leaving 19 bases between the germline ends. The CDR3 is 16 residues long. CDR3 sequence (DNA): TGTGCCAGCAGCCCCAACAGGGGAGGTCCAAAAAACATTCAGTACTTC. Translating gives CASSPNRGGPKNIQYF.

V and J are TRBV10-1 and TRBJ1-3; D is ambiguous. With 4 bases removed from V and 2 bases from J, the gap between germline ends came to 9 bases. The length of the CDR3 is 14 residues. The germline gives CDR1 WNHNN, CDR2 SYGVQD (reference sequence). CDR3 sequence (DNA): TGCGCCAGCAGTGGGTCTTCGCCTGGAAACACCATATATTTT. Residues: CASSGSSPGNTIYF.

This clonotype was recorded many times. The V and J genes are TRBV7-2 and TRBJ1-5, with D possibly being TRBD1 (6 bases). V dropped 1 base and J dropped 4 bases, with 17 bases sitting between them. Germline values: CDR1 SGHTA, CDR2 FQGNSA. The CDR3 runs to 17 residues. CDR3 bases: TGTGCCAGCAGCTTAGAGTCCACAGGGCCTAGTAATCAGCCCCAGCATTTT. This gives the protein CASSLESTGPSNQPQHF.

This rearrangement joins TRBV29-1 to TRBJ1-1; no firm D call. CDR3 length equals 13 residues. V dropped 5 bases and J dropped 3 bases, with 13 bases sitting between them. Germline-derived CDR1 and CDR2 are SQVTM and ANQGSEA. DNA of the CDR3: TGCAGCGTTTCCAAGAGTGAGTACACTGAAGCTTTCTTT. The encoded protein is CSVSKSEYTEAFF.

This clonotype appeared many times. The chain combines TRBV7-6 with TRBJ1-2, with 7 bases that match TRBD1. This CDR3 region has 15 residues. Germline V gene lookup returns CDR1 SGHVS and CDR2 FNYEAQ. V lost 2 bases, J lost 5 bases, and 8 bases stayed unmatched. The CDR3 region is CASSLTGTAPYGYTF. The CDR3 bases are TGTGCCAGCAGCTTAACCGGGACAGCACCTTATGGCTACACCTTC.

In this sample, this clonotype turned up many times. The V call is TRBV20-1, the J call TRBJ1-1; the D gene is possibly TRBD1 (5 bases). In germline, CDR1 is DFQATT, CDR2 SNEGSKA (reference sequence). CDR3 length equals 13 residues. V lost 6 bases and J 2 bases, leaving 13 bases between the germline ends. The CDR3 protein is CSAPTTENTEAFF. The CDR3 DNA is TGCAGTGCCCCCACGACAGAAAACACTGAAGCTTTCTTT.

A word on this clonotype: Possible read error: a much larger clone is one base away. V is TRBV28 and J is TRBJ1-5, with TRBD1 as a possible D gene (5 bases). This CDR3 region has 16 residues. Trimming took 5 bases from V and 8 from J, leaving 22 bases between them. Germline lookup yields CDR1 MDHEN and CDR2 SYDVKM. CDR3 coding DNA: TGTGCCAGCAGTCGCCACAGGACACGGGGTGCTGAGCCCCAGCATTTT. Protein sequence: CASSRHRTRGAEPQHF.

In this sample, this clonotype turned up many times. The chain couples TRBV3-1 to TRBJ1-1; unclear D gene. V was shortened by 4 bases and J by 5 bases, with 17 bases between the two germline ends. Germline CDR1 and CDR2: LGHDT and YNNKEL (reference sequence). The CDR3 runs to 15 residues. The CDR3 loop reads CASSPGLAIGTEAFF. In DNA, the CDR3 is TGTGCCAGCAGCCCCGGACTGGCAATCGGGACTGAAGCTTTCTTT.

This clonotype showed up many times. The J gene is TRBJ2-7, the V gene TRBV5-1; TRBD2 matches at 10 bases. This CDR3 has 13 residues. Germline loops: CDR1 SGHRS, CDR2 YFSETQ. Trimming removed 4 bases from V and 5 bases from J; junction bases left unmatched: 3. The CDR3 DNA is TGCGCCAGCAGCGTAGCGGGAGGCCACGAGCAGTACTTC. Residues: CASSVAGGHEQYF.

The table lists this clonotype with many counts. The chain couples TRBV20-1 to TRBJ2-1, with 7 bases that match TRBD2. Germline loops: CDR1 DFQATT, CDR2 SNEGSKA (reference sequence). Losses at the gene ends were 0 bases for V and 6 bases for J; bases not matched to a gene: 5. The CDR3 contains 14 residues. The CDR3 nucleotides are TGCAGTGCTAGAGAGGGGAGGGTCCTCAATGAGCAGTTCTTC. Its translation is CSAREGRVLNEQFF.

This clonotype has just a few counts. This sequence joins TRBV5-1 and TRBJ2-1, with 8 positions matching TRBD1. Germline CDR1 and CDR2: SGHRS and YFSETQ. CDR3 length: 16 amino acids. With 4 bases clipped from V and 9 bases from J, the junction kept 15 bases outside the gene matches. The CDR3 protein is CASSTRTGFGFGEQFF. The CDR3 nucleotides are TGCGCCAGCAGCACCAGGACAGGGTTTGGCTTCGGTGAGCAGTTCTTC.

Many counts were recorded for this clonotype. This sequence joins TRBV24-1 and TRBJ2-1; D remains unclear. Germline-derived CDR1 and CDR2 are KGHDR and SFDVKD. The CDR3 runs to 13 residues. Trimming removed 8 bases at V and 5 bases at J, with 12 bases between. The DNA for the CDR3 is TGTGCCACCATGGATAGTGGGGACAATGAGCAGTTCTTC. This codes for CATMDSGDNEQFF.

This clonotype was observed at least ten times. The chain is built from TRBV2 and TRBJ2-2; the D call may be TRBD1 or TRBD2 (7 bases each). CDR1 SNHLY and CDR2 FYNNEI come from the germline V gene. CDR3 length: 15 residues. Trimming removed 4 bases from V and 7 bases from J, with 16 bases in between. Here the CDR3 reads CASSGSRGGGGELFF. The CDR3 nucleotides read TGTGCCAGCAGTGGTTCCAGGGGGGGCGGCGGGGAGCTGTTTTTT.

This clonotype was observed at least ten times. The rearrangement uses TRBV2 and TRBJ1-2; tentative D call: TRBD1 (6 bases). Germline V gives CDR1 SNHLY, CDR2 FYNNEI. CDR3 length equals 14 residues. The V and J ends lost 4 bases and 1 base respectively, with 10 bases between them. The DNA of the CDR3 is TGTGCCAGCAGTGTTACAGGGAATAACTATGGCTACACCTTC. It translates to CASSVTGNNYGYTF. The variable domain in full, with the rest retrieved from reference TRBV2 and TRBJ1-2, is EPEVTQTPSHQVTQMGQEVILRCVPISNHLYFYWYRQILGQKVEFLVSFYNNEISEKSEIFDDQFSVERPDGSNFTLKIRSTKLEDSAMYFCASSVTGNNYGYTFGSGTRLTVV.

In nucleotides, the CDR3 is TGTGCCAGCAGCCCCGATCGGACGACCAATCAGCCCCAGCATTTT. This sequence encodes CASSPDRTTNQPQHF. The chain recombines TRBV7-9 with TRBJ1-5; D gene uncertain. This CDR3 has 15 residues. Trimming took 5 bases from V and 3 from J, leaving 14 bases between them. Looked up from germline, CDR1 is SEHNR and CDR2 is FQNEAQ (reference sequence). Supplemented by reference TRBV7-9 and TRBJ1-5, the full variable domain reads DTGVSQNPRHKITKRGQNVTFRCDPISEHNRLYWYRQTLGQGPEFLTYFQNEAQLEKSRLLSDRFSAERPKGSFSTLEIQRTEQGDSAMYLCASSPDRTTNQPQHFGDGTRLSIL.

This clonotype showed up many times. The chain is built from TRBV12-5 and TRBJ1-2, with 8 positions matching TRBD1. The CDR3 sequence is 14 residues long. V was pared by 5 bases and J by 8 bases, with 10 bases of the junction left unmatched. CDR1 and CDR2 from the germline V gene are LGHNT and FRNRAP. For the CDR3, the DNA is TGTGCTAGTGGTATCTCAACAGGGGGACGAGGCTACACCTTC. As protein: CASGISTGGRGYTF.

The chain links TRBV6-1 to TRBJ2-7, with 8 positions matching TRBD1. Germline CDR1 MNHNS, CDR2 SASEGT. V was pared by 8 bases and J by 0 bases, with 15 bases of the junction left unmatched. This CDR3 has 17 amino acids. The CDR3 bases are TGTGCCAGCGGGTCCGGGACAGGACCTTCTAGCTCCTACGAGCAGTACTTC. Its protein is CASGSGTGPSSSYEQYF.

The chain links TRBV12-3 or TRBV12-4 to TRBJ2-5, with D perhaps TRBD1 or TRBD2 (5 bases each). This CDR3 is built from 11 residues. V was shortened by 5 bases and J by 10 bases, with 11 bases between the two germline ends. The DNA of the CDR3 is TGTGCCAGCAGTCTACGGGACCGCCAGTACTTC. Residues: CASSLRDRQYF.

This clonotype was seen many times. The V gene is TRBV11-1, the J gene TRBJ1-1, with D uncertain. Germline V gene sequence: CDR1 SGHAT, CDR2 FQDESV (reference sequence). The CDR3 consists of 14 residues. Trimming shortened V by 8 bases and J by 1 base, and 14 bases separated the two germline ends. CDR3 nucleotides: TGTGCCAGCGTTCCCTCACTCCAGAACACTGAAGCTTTCTTT. It codes for CASVPSLQNTEAFF.

The table lists this clonotype with many counts. The chain employs TRBV28 and TRBJ1-2; D uncertain. Germline CDR1 is MDHEN and CDR2 is SYDVKM. This CDR3 is built from 10 residues. V shed 3 bases and J shed 8 bases, with 4 bases lying between them. The CDR3 DNA reads as TGTGCCAGCAGTTTTGACGGCTACACCTTC. This gives the protein CASSFDGYTF.